This is a list of T cell receptor beta chains from one sample in a study of cytomegalovirus exposure and HLA in healthy donors. Measured with immunoSEQ multiplex PCR; TCRdb has only the in-frame clones, and not every one. Counted here are about 220,000 clones, approximately 79% occurring once; the ten biggest clones make up 1.5% to 2%. The sequenced sample consisted of PBMCs. Source of these receptors: a male donor in good health and CMV-seronegative. Each CDR3 is given with its conserved first and last residue. Each record gives: clone size, V gene, D gene, J gene, CDR3 protein, CDR3 DNA. The D gene is left open where the match is weak. Only some rows state a clone size, as once, few, many or a class for expanded clones.

clone size: .
V gene: TRBV28
D gene: .
J gene: TRBJ2-5
CDR3 protein: CASRKAGRETQYF
CDR3 DNA: TGTGCCAGCAGGAAGGCAGGAAGGGAGACCCAGTACTTC

clone size: .
V gene: TRBV7-3
D gene: .
J gene: TRBJ1-1
CDR3 protein: CASSLSIVGLGNTEAFF
CDR3 DNA: TGTGCCAGCAGCTTAAGTATCGTGGGGCTAGGGAACACTGAAGCTTTCTTT

clone size: .
V gene: TRBV11-2
D gene: TRBD1
J gene: TRBJ2-3
CDR3 protein: CASSQRTGGTDTQYF
CDR3 DNA: TGTGCCAGCAGCCAGAGGACAGGGGGTACAGATACGCAGTATTTT

clone size: .
V gene: TRBV14
D gene: TRBD1
J gene: TRBJ2-7
CDR3 protein: CASSQGTGGPTGLTYEQYF
CDR3 DNA: TGTGCCAGCAGCCAGGGGACAGGGGGTCCTACGGGGTTAACCTACGAGCAGTACTTC

clone size: .
V gene: TRBV28
D gene: .
J gene: TRBJ1-5
CDR3 protein: CASSLLGQYDSNQPQHF
CDR3 DNA: TGTGCCAGCAGTTTACTCGGACAGTACGATAGCAATCAGCCCCAGCATTTT

clone size: once
V gene: TRBV15
D gene: .
J gene: TRBJ1-6
CDR3 protein: CATSRDVGRANSPLHF
CDR3 DNA: TGTGCCACCAGCAGAGATGTGGGCAGGGCTAATTCACCCCTCCACTTT

clone size: .
V gene: TRBV18
D gene: .
J gene: TRBJ1-1
CDR3 protein: CASSPLSDSAFF
CDR3 DNA: TGTGCCAGCTCACCCCTTTCCGATAGTGCTTTCTTT

clone size: .
V gene: TRBV28
D gene: TRBD2
J gene: TRBJ2-7
CDR3 protein: CASSLSVAGSYEQYF
CDR3 DNA: TGTGCCAGCAGTTTGTCGGTAGCGGGCTCCTACGAGCAGTACTTC

clone size: .
V gene: TRBV28
D gene: .
J gene: TRBJ1-5
CDR3 protein: CASSPATGNQPQHF
CDR3 DNA: TGTGCCAGCAGTCCAGCGACAGGCAATCAGCCCCAGCATTTT

clone size: .
V gene: TRBV27
D gene: TRBD1
J gene: TRBJ2-5
CDR3 protein: CASSKGQRETQYF
CDR3 DNA: TGTGCCAGCAGTAAGGGACAGCGAGAGACCCAGTACTTC

clone size: .
V gene: TRBV11-2
D gene: TRBD1
J gene: TRBJ2-1
CDR3 protein: CASSLGRLAGQGRKPTQFF
CDR3 DNA: TGTGCCAGCAGCTTAGGTCGCCTTGCAGGACAGGGGAGAAAACCTACCCAGTTCTTC

clone size: once
V gene: TRBV27
D gene: .
J gene: TRBJ1-2
CDR3 protein: CASSFLAGEGGYTF
CDR3 DNA: .

clone size: once
V gene: TRBV14
D gene: .
J gene: TRBJ2-5
CDR3 protein: CASSLIRTPRGQETQYF
CDR3 DNA: TGTGCCAGCAGCCTAATCAGGACGCCCCGAGGGCAAGAGACCCAGTACTTC

clone size: .
V gene: TRBV13
D gene: .
J gene: TRBJ2-7
CDR3 protein: CASSPPRGVGYEQYF
CDR3 DNA: TGTGCCAGCAGCCCTCCCCGGGGTGTGGGGTACGAGCAGTACTTC

clone size: .
V gene: TRBV7-3
D gene: .
J gene: TRBJ1-1
CDR3 protein: CASSPSSNTEAFF
CDR3 DNA: TGTGCCAGCAGCCCTTCCTCTAACACTGAAGCTTTCTTT

clone size: .
V gene: TRBV6-5
D gene: TRBD1
J gene: TRBJ2-7
CDR3 protein: CASSIGTGRSYEQYF
CDR3 DNA: TGTGCCAGCAGTATTGGGACAGGCCGCTCCTACGAGCAGTACTTC

clone size: .
V gene: TRBV28
D gene: TRBD2
J gene: TRBJ2-7
CDR3 protein: CASSIVGRREDPTHEQYF
CDR3 DNA: TGTGCCAGCAGCATTGTCGGTAGGCGGGAGGACCCTACCCACGAGCAGTACTTC

clone size: few
V gene: TRBV30
D gene: TRBD1
J gene: TRBJ1-2
CDR3 protein: CAWTNRGGYTF
CDR3 DNA: TGTGCCTGGACCAACAGGGGTGGCTACACCTTC

clone size: .
V gene: TRBV5-6
D gene: .
J gene: TRBJ2-3
CDR3 protein: CASSGGQSTDTQYF
CDR3 DNA: TGTGCCAGCAGCGGAGGACAGAGCACAGATACGCAGTATTTT

clone size: .
V gene: TRBV7-9
D gene: TRBD1
J gene: TRBJ1-1
CDR3 protein: CASSLEQGANAFF
CDR3 DNA: TGTGCCAGCAGCTTAGAACAGGGGGCAAATGCTTTCTTT

clone size: .
V gene: TRBV4-1
D gene: .
J gene: TRBJ1-1
CDR3 protein: CASSQANRNTEAFF
CDR3 DNA: TGCGCCAGCAGCCAAGCTAACCGGAACACTGAAGCTTTCTTT

clone size: once
V gene: TRBV7-8
D gene: .
J gene: TRBJ1-1
CDR3 protein: CASSLATMNTEAFF
CDR3 DNA: TGTGCCAGCAGCTTAGCCACTATGAACACTGAAGCTTTCTTT

clone size: .
V gene: TRBV27
D gene: .
J gene: TRBJ2-3
CDR3 protein: CASSLGGRGTDTQYF
CDR3 DNA: TGTGCCAGCAGTTTAGGGGGGAGAGGGACAGATACGCAGTATTTT